These 14 T cell receptor beta chains were sequenced from one sample in a study of blood T cell repertoires in COVID-19. The assay was immunoSEQ multiplex PCR, and TCRdb's table has in-frame clones only and misses some. The data show roughly 320,000 clones, 85% seen once. The sequenced sample consisted of peripheral blood. These TCRs come from a human donor in a cohort sampled during active COVID-19.

The chain is built from TRBV20-1 and TRBJ2-7; possibly TRBD1 for D (6 bases). The CDR3 length is 16 residues. Germline-derived CDR1 and CDR2 are DFQATT and SNEGSKA (reference sequence). Trimming removed 3 bases at V and 2 bases at J, with 20 bases between. This CDR3 is CSASASQGPGPYEQYF. DNA of the CDR3: TGCAGTGCTAGTGCCTCCCAGGGGCCAGGTCCCTACGAGCAGTACTTC.

This clone was recorded once. The chain employs TRBV7-9 and TRBJ1-2, with a tentative D call TRBD1 (6 bases). Germline assignment: CDR1 SEHNR and CDR2 FQNEAQ (reference sequence). The CDR3 runs 13 residues. The germline V and J ends were trimmed by 7 bases and 4 bases, with 13 bases remaining between them. CDR3 protein: CASNSRTVYGYTF. DNA for the CDR3: TGTGCCAGCAACTCGAGGACAGTCTATGGCTACACCTTC.

This chain uses TRBV3-1 (or the pseudogene TRBV3-2) with TRBJ2-5, with 10 nucleotides matching TRBD2. V gave up 7 bases and J gave up 8 bases; unmatched junction bases: 7. This CDR3 region has 13 residues. Germline V gives CDR1 LGHDT, CDR2 YNNKEL (reference sequence). The CDR3 reads CASKLIAGGTQYF. As DNA, the CDR3 is TGTGCCAGCAAGTTGATAGCGGGGGGTACCCAGTACTTC.

This CDR3 is CSGPTGDTQYF. CDR3 nucleotide sequence: TGCAGCGGTCCCACAGGAGATACGCAGTATTTT. V is TRBV29-1 and J is TRBJ2-3; possibly TRBD1 for D (5 bases). This CDR3 has 11 amino acids. Germline-derived CDR1 and CDR2 are SQVTM and ANQGSEA. Trimming left V 7 bases short and J 5 bases short, with 10 bases between.

J is TRBJ2-3 and V is TRBV5-1; possible D gene TRBD1, 6 bases. The CDR3 contains 15 residues. CDR1 SGHRS and CDR2 YFSETQ come from the germline V gene. V lost 0 bases and J lost 2, with 10 bases in between. CDR3 protein: CASSLGQADTDTQYF. Written as DNA, the CDR3 is TGCGCCAGCAGCTTGGGACAGGCAGACACAGATACGCAGTATTTT.

The chain employs TRBV25-1 and TRBJ2-7; D possibly corresponds to TRBD2 (6 bases). The length of the CDR3 is 17 residues. CDR1 and CDR2 from the germline V gene are MGHDK and SYGVNS. Trimming stripped 1 base from V and 2 bases from J, with 18 bases between. The CDR3 loop reads CASSESSYGLRTYEQYF. The CDR3 DNA reads as TGTGCCAGCAGTGAATCGTCATACGGACTACGTACCTACGAGCAGTACTTC.

The V call is TRBV18, the J call TRBJ1-1; D not resolved. The V end lost 2 bases, the J end lost 1 base, and 8 bases lay between the germline ends. CDR1 and CDR2 (germline): KGHSH, LQKENI. The CDR3 runs to 14 residues. CDR3 DNA: TGTGCCAGCTCACCAAAAGTAGAGAACACTGAAGCTTTCTTT. It is translated as CASSPKVENTEAFF.

V usage is TRBV6-5 and J usage is TRBJ2-6, with D perhaps matching TRBD2 (5 bases). Germline CDR1 is MNHEY and CDR2 is SVGAGI. The V gene lost 8 bases and the J gene lost 0 bases, with 11 bases spanning the gap. The CDR3 contains 15 residues. The CDR3 reads CASHSGGSGANVLTF. Here the CDR3 DNA reads TGTGCCAGCCATTCCGGAGGCTCTGGGGCCAACGTCCTGACTTTC.

This chain uses TRBV27 with TRBJ1-2, with TRBD1 matching over 8 bases. In germline, CDR1 is MNHEY, CDR2 SMNVEV (reference sequence). This CDR3 comprises 14 residues. V lost 5 bases and J lost 8; bases outside the gene matches: 10. The CDR3 DNA is TGTGCCAGCAGTCTACAACTTGACAGGGGCGGCTACACCTTC. Amino acid sequence: CASSLQLDRGGYTF.

Points on this clone: Other DNA sequences in the same sample also yield this CDR3. The rearrangement uses TRBV12-3 or TRBV12-4 and TRBJ1-1; D might be TRBD1 (6 bases). The length of the CDR3 is 13 residues. The germline V and J ends were trimmed by 3 bases and 4 bases, with 9 bases remaining between them. CDR3 protein: CASSFRGGTEAFF. In DNA form, the CDR3 reads TGTGCCAGCAGTTTTAGAGGGGGCACTGAAGCTTTCTTT.

The chain couples TRBV7-2 to TRBJ1-5; 8 nucleotides line up with TRBD1. Losses at the gene ends were 5 bases for V and 4 bases for J; bases not matched to a gene: 7. The CDR3 covers 15 residues. Germline loops: CDR1 SGHTA, CDR2 FQGNSA. The CDR3 region has the DNA TGTGCCAGCAGCGGCGGACAGGGACCTAATCAGCCCCAGCATTTT. It translates to CASSGGQGPNQPQHF.

In its sample, this clone was seen a few times. The V call is TRBV2, the J call TRBJ1-4; TRBD1 might be the D (6 bases). CDR1 and CDR2 (germline): SNHLY, FYNNEI. The ends were cut back, 5 bases at V and 3 bases at J, with 13 bases in the middle. CDR3 size: 15 residues. CDR3 sequence reads: CASSLTGPANEKLFF. The CDR3 coding sequence is TGTGCCAGCAGTCTTACAGGGCCGGCTAATGAAAAACTGTTTTTT.

This sequence joins TRBV2 and TRBJ1-3, with TRBD1 identical over 8 bases. Looked up from germline, CDR1 is SNHLY and CDR2 is FYNNEI. V was clipped by 3 bases and J by 6 bases; unmatched bases: 1. CDR3 length: 13 residues. The CDR3 spells CASSEDRENTIYF. CDR3 nucleotides: TGTGCCAGCAGTGAGGACAGGGAAAACACCATATATTTT. Looking up the rest from reference TRBV2 and TRBJ1-3 gives the full variable domain: EPEVTQTPSHQVTQMGQEVILRCVPISNHLYFYWYRQILGQKVEFLVSFYNNEISEKSEIFDDQFSVERPDGSNFTLKIRSTKLEDSAMYFCASSEDRENTIYFGEGSWLTVV.

This clone showed up just a few times. This chain links TRBV2 with TRBJ2-1, with 7 bases identical to TRBD1. The CDR3 consists of 15 residues. Germline V gives CDR1 SNHLY, CDR2 FYNNEI. V lost 6 bases, J lost 2 bases, and 7 bases stayed unmatched. The DNA of the CDR3 is TGTGCCAGCAGACTACAGGGGACACCCTACAATGAGCAGTTCTTC. Its translation is CASRLQGTPYNEQFF.